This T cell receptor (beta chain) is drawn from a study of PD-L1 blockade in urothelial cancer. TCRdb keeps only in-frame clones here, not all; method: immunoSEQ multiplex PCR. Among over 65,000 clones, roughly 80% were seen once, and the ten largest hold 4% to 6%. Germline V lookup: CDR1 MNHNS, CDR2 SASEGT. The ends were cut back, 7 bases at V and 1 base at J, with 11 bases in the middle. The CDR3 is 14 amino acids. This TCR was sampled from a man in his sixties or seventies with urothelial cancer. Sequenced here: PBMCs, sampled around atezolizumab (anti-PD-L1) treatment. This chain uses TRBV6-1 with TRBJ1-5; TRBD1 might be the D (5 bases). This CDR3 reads CASTSGGSNQPQHF. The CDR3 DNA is TGTGCCAGCACTTCCGGGGGGAGCAATCAGCCCCAGCATTTT.